Shown below are 2 T cell receptor beta chains from a single sample sequenced in a study of CD8+CD57+ T cells in acquired aplastic anemia (dated by TCRdb to 2017 to 2018). Patients chosen for sequencing had shown expansion of CD8+CD57+ cells by flow cytometry. Sequencing was carried out with an Illumina HiSeq 2000. Profiling of TCR beta VDJ combinations and CDR3 sequences used genomic DNA as the template. The public reads were reprocessed in TCRdb via fastp at Q25 and MiXCR, keeping in-frame beta chains. Every CDR3 protein is listed once, alongside the most common genes and DNA of its rows. The sample records around 250,000 distinct CDR3 sequences, approximately 82% of which are singletons. In total, the top ten clones hold around 40% of the sample. Sample: sorted CD4+, CD8+, or CD8+CD57+ T cells (not recorded which) from PBMCs. The receptors stem from a human donor with aplastic anemia.

In regard to this clonotype: This is likely a read error, given that the CDR3 carries no conserved phenylalanine or tryptophan at its end. It is unclear where the CDR3 begins or ends on the DNA, so no DNA is shown, and the CDR3 is as TCRdb lists it. This chain connects TRBV9 to TRBJ1-2. The CDR3 region is 13 residues in length, termini included. Germline CDR1 SGDLS, CDR2 YYNGEE. CDR3 loop: CASSQGLRSTDTL.

This clonotype was recorded only once. The chain couples TRBV12-3 or TRBV12-4 to TRBJ2-7; D is uncertain. There are 15 residues in the CDR3. With 3 bases removed from V and 0 bases from J, the gap between germline ends came to 12 bases. The CDR3 reads CASSLVASSSYEQYF. For the CDR3, the DNA is TGTGCCAGCAGTTTGGTGGCTTCGAGCTCCTACGAGCAGTACTTC.